This TCR beta chain is from a study of siplizumab effects on memory and regulatory T cells (dated by TCRdb to between 2018 and 2021). For context, the study as a whole: The effect of the anti-CD2 antibody siplizumab on alloreactive T-cell subsets was examined in allogeneic mixed lymphocyte reactions constructed from human PBMCs. What the research found in general, with its limitations: Compared with memory T cells, unstimulated naive T cells appeared more diverse, and naive cells seemed to make a substantial contribution to the alloresponse. In reactions with siplizumab, an average of approximately 69% of mappable alloreactive CD4+ clones were Treg-derived, compared with 26.9% in control reactions. For roughly 75-95% of proliferating CD4+ or CD8+ clones, no naive or memory phenotype could be assigned. Because sequences below about 10^-5 frequency were poorly captured, only a minor fraction of alloreactive clones could be mapped to unstimulated subsets. Siplizumab significantly reduced the cumulative frequency of alloreactive sequences traceable to unstimulated CD4+ memory T cells. Whether proliferating Tregs from siplizumab cultures were suppressive was not functionally confirmed.

About this clone itself: Its antigen remains undetermined. Compared with germline, one end of the junction differs, possibly owing to a read error.

Library preparation used the immunoSEQ multiplex PCR assay. The deep sequencing platform assayed some 90,000 TCR templates per sample. Genomic DNA extracted from sorted T cells was used for TCRbeta CDR3 sequencing. For the original study's pipeline: The R programming language was used for the clonal analysis of the TCRbeta CDR3 data. Alloreactive CD4+ and CD8+ clones were identified by comparing unstimulated samples to CFSE-low samples taken after the reaction. Regulatory or non-regulatory origin of alloreactive CD4+ clones was assigned by matching sequences to the sorted unstimulated Treg and non-Treg repertoires. TCRdb re-hosts the immuneACCESS table, in-frame sequences only. Its copies lack some clones; in the studies checked, an unresolved V gene accounts for under half of them, and the cause for the rest is not known. V, J and clone size reflect that table, while D and trimming were determined from the DNA. Recorded for this sample are around 120,000 clones; roughly 94% of them occurred a single time. The ten largest clonotypes hold 1.5% to 2% of the sample.

Sorted unstimulated T cells, along with proliferating T cells recovered from mixed lymphocyte reactions, underwent TCRbeta CDR3 sequencing. Fresh whole blood from approximately ten HLA-typed healthy donors was used to isolate PBMCs. Unstimulated CD4+ non-regulatory T cells were FACS-sorted to map the origin of alloreactive clones. CDR1 and CDR2 are read off the germline V gene (reference sequence) as SSHAT and FNYEAQ. The CDR3, from cysteine to phenylalanine, totals 16 residues. The entry retains the CDR3 DNA only, 48 bases that are in frame from base 1. Sequenced sample: non-Treg CD4+ T cells sorted from blood. In light of the paper, this sample's cell subset or site label describes: FACS-sorted unstimulated CD4+ non-regulatory T cells. The chain is made from TRBV7-7 and TRBJ2-3, with 11 bases in between that match TRBD2. This sequence was found in a human donor in good health. The DNA sequence reads TGTGCTAGCAGCCCGGGACTAGCGGAATACACAGATACGCAGTATTTT. This yields the protein CASSPGLAEYTDTQYF.